What follows are 15 T cell receptor beta chains derived from one specimen sequenced in a study of T cell clonality in common variable immunodeficiency. Data came from immunoSEQ multiplex PCR; TCRdb stores just in-frame clones and leaves some out. The sample contains roughly 51,000 clones, none of them singletons. The material sequenced was peripheral blood mononuclear cells. These receptors originate from a person aged 18-70 years in good health.

In its sample, this clone was seen many times. The read comes to an end 3 residues before the CDR3 does, leaving the germline J gene to fill in the end. The chain combines TRBV24-1 with TRBJ2-3, with 7 bases lining up with TRBD2. The length of the CDR3 is 12 residues. The V gene end was trimmed by 12 bases and the J gene end by 2 bases; junction bases not matched to a gene: 4. Germline V gene lookup returns CDR1 KGHDR and CDR2 SFDVKD. The part of the CDR3 DNA that was read is TGTGCCGCCGGGGGGAACACAGATACG. Translation: CAAGGNTDT. The whole CDR3 protein reads CAAGGNTDTQYF.

This clone has at least ten counts. The read is 3 residues too short to cover the CDR3 end, so that end is filled in from the germline J gene. This sequence joins TRBV28 and TRBJ1-4, with D perhaps matching TRBD1 (5 bases). CDR1 is MDHEN and CDR2 is SYDVKM in the germline V gene. The CDR3 spans 15 residues. The germline V and J ends were trimmed by 7 bases and 4 bases, with 16 bases remaining between them. CDR3 amino acids: CASTETGEHNEKLFF. The covered CDR3 bases are TGTGCCAGCACCGAAACGGGGGAACATAATGAAAAA.

With regard to this clone: Read sequence stops 3 residues before the CDR3 end, and the germline J gene provides the missing end. V usage is TRBV11-3 and J usage is TRBJ1-1; D not certain. CDR3 size: 13 residues. Germline CDR1 SGHNT, CDR2 YENEEA. The CDR3: CASSPGSSTRAFF. The DNA read from the CDR3 is TGTGCCAGCAGCCCAGGCTCCTCTACCCGG.

This clone was seen many times. The observed sequence ends 3 residues before the CDR3 terminus, with the missing tail filled in from the germline J gene. The gene calls are TRBV2 and TRBJ1-6; TRBD1 agrees at 9 bases. This CDR3 spans 17 amino acids. V trimming: 6 bases; J trimming: 0 bases; junction bases outside the gene matches: 6. Germline lookup yields CDR1 SNHLY and CDR2 FYNNEI. Incomplete CDR3 DNA: TGTGCCAGCAGAGCCGGGACAGGGAGCTCCTATAATTCACCC. Amino acid sequence: CASRAGTGSSYNSP. The CDR3 reads in full as CASRAGTGSSYNSPLHF. Using reference TRBV2 and TRBJ1-6 for the parts outside the CDR3, the full variable domain is EPEVTQTPSHQVTQMGQEVILRCVPISNHLYFYWYRQILGQKVEFLVSFYNNEISEKSEIFDDQFSVERPDGSNFTLKIRSTKLEDSAMYFCASRAGTGSSYNSPLHFGNGTRLTVT.

This clone was found many times. The read ends 3 residues shy of where the CDR3 ends; the end is completed using the germline J gene. This chain connects TRBV5-1 to TRBJ2-2; the match to TRBD2 covers 7 bases. With V trimmed by 9 bases and J by 4 bases, 3 bases remained unmatched. CDR3 length: 12 amino acids. In germline, CDR1 is SGHRS, CDR2 YFSETQ. CDR3: CAITGGTGELFF. CDR3 bases read: TGCGCCATTACGGGGGGCACCGGGGAG.

This clone was seen many times. The read terminates 3 residues ahead of where the CDR3 ends, so the germline J gene completes it. The J gene is TRBJ2-4, the V gene TRBV4-1; 8 nucleotides agree with TRBD2. The CDR3 has 17 residues. CDR1 and CDR2 (germline): MGHRA, YSYEKL. The V gene end was trimmed by 0 bases and the J gene end by 0 bases; junction bases not matched to a gene: 4. The CDR3 loop is CASSQEFTSGAKNIQYF. The CDR3 DNA, read in part, is TGCGCCAGCAGCCAAGAATTTACTAGCGGAGCCAAAAACATT.

The table lists this clone with many counts. Sequencing ends 3 residues short of the CDR3 end; the germline J gene provides the rest. V usage is TRBV5-4 and J usage is TRBJ1-1, with D unclear. The V and J ends lost 4 bases and 6 bases respectively, with 22 bases between them. CDR3 length: 16 residues. Germline-derived CDR1 and CDR2 are SGHNT and YYREEE (reference sequence). CDR3: CASSLGSQRLDSEAFF. The DNA read from the CDR3 is TGTGCCAGCAGCCTGGGGTCACAGAGATTAGATTCTGAA.

This clone was seen many times. The read finishes 3 residues shy of the CDR3 end, and the germline J gene is used to complete it. The rearrangement links TRBV5-1 to TRBJ2-3, with 7 nucleotides matching TRBD2. The V gene's germline CDR1 is SGHRS and CDR2 YFSETQ. The CDR3 totals 15 residues. Trimming took 2 bases from V and 3 from J; bases not matched to a gene: 6. Incomplete CDR3 DNA: TGCGCCAGCAGCTTCAGTAGCGGGCCTACAGATACG. It translates to CASSFSSGPTDT. The whole CDR3 region reads CASSFSSGPTDTQYF.

This clone came up many times. The read comes to an end 3 residues before the CDR3 does, leaving the germline J gene to fill in the end. The chain employs TRBV15 and TRBJ2-3; TRBD2 is a possible D gene (7 bases). V was pared by 5 bases and J by 5 bases, with 17 bases between. Germline loops: CDR1 LNHNV, CDR2 YYDKDF (reference sequence). The CDR3 is 15 amino acids. The CDR3 sequence is CATSPEGGRVDTQYF. The CDR3 DNA, read in part, is TGTGCCACCAGCCCTGAGGGGGGGCGTGTAGATACG.

This clone occurred many times. The DNA read from the CDR3 is TGTGCCATCAGTGACAGCGGGGGTACAGATACG. Its protein product is CAISDSGGTDT. In full, the CDR3 is CAISDSGGTDTQYF. The chain couples TRBV10-3 to TRBJ2-3, with 8 bases fitting TRBD2. The DNA ends 3 residues before the CDR3 does, and the rest of the CDR3 is filled in from the germline J gene. The V gene end was trimmed by 3 bases and the J gene end by 3 bases; junction bases not matched to a gene: 2. Looked up from germline, CDR1 is ENHRY and CDR2 is SYGVKD. The CDR3 spans 14 residues.

In its sample, this clone was seen many times. The read comes to an end 3 residues before the CDR3 does, leaving the germline J gene to fill in the end. The V call is TRBV13, the J call TRBJ2-7; a weak D match, TRBD1 (6 bases). The length of the CDR3 is 16 residues. Germline V lookup: CDR1 PRHDT, CDR2 FYEKMQ (reference sequence). Between the trimmed V and J ends, which lost 5 bases and 1 base, there was a span of 18 bases. The DNA read from the CDR3 is TGTGCCAGCAGCGCCAGGACAGCTGCTGGATCCTACGAG. Protein: CASSARTAAGSYE. The full CDR3 reads CASSARTAAGSYEQYF. Based on the CDR3 plus reference TRBV13 and TRBJ2-7, the full variable domain is AAGVIQSPRHLIKEKRETATLKCYPIPRHDTVYWYQQGPGQDPQFLISFYEKMQSDKGSIPDRFSAQQFSDYHSELNMSSLELGDSALYFCASSARTAAGSYEQYFGPGTRLTVT.

This clone has just a few counts. The read terminates 3 residues before the CDR3 end, so the remaining end is supplied by the germline J gene. The V call is TRBV5-4, the J call TRBJ2-7; TRBD2 matches 7 bases. Unmatched junction bases numbered 10, after V lost 4 bases and J lost 3 bases. CDR1 is SGHNT, CDR2 YYREEE, per germline (reference sequence). The CDR3 has 15 residues. The CDR3 spells CASSPNPSGSYEQYF. CDR3 DNA (partial): TGTGCCAGCAGCCCGAACCCTAGCGGAAGCTACGAG.

This clone has ten or more counts. The CDR3 end lies 3 residues beyond the end of the read and is filled in from the germline J gene. The V gene is TRBV19, the J gene TRBJ1-5; 7 positions agree with TRBD1. Trimming at V came to 5 bases and at J to 7 bases, leaving 8 bases not matched to a gene. The V gene's germline CDR1 is LNHDA and CDR2 SQIVND (reference sequence). The CDR3 has 14 amino acids. CDR3 DNA (partial): TGTGCCAGTAGTCAAGGGGGCTTCGAGCAGCCC. Translated, it gives CASSQGGFEQP. The full CDR3 protein reads CASSQGGFEQPQHF.

Many counts were recorded for this clone. Read data end 3 residues before the CDR3 end; the end is taken from the germline J gene. The chain recombines TRBV20-1 with TRBJ2-5; 8 bases are a match to TRBD1. In germline, CDR1 is DFQATT, CDR2 SNEGSKA (reference sequence). The CDR3 is made up of 14 amino acids. V lost 3 bases to trimming and J lost 4 bases; unmatched junction nucleotides: 7. The CDR3 DNA, read in part, is TGCAGTGCTAGGCCCGACAGGGGTCGAGAGACC. Translated, it gives CSARPDRGRET. The CDR3 as a whole reads CSARPDRGRETQYF.

This clone was observed at least ten times. Sequence at one end of the junction differs from germline and may be a read error. Sequencing ends 3 residues short of the CDR3 end; the germline J gene provides the rest. The chain employs TRBV4-2 and TRBJ2-7; tentative D call: TRBD1 (6 bases). Per the germline V gene, CDR1 is LGHNA and CDR2 is YNFKEQ. The CDR3 runs to 16 residues. CDR3 DNA (partial): TGCGCCAGCAGCCAAGATCGGTCAGGGGTTCCCTACGAG. Residues: CASSQDRSGVPYE. The entire CDR3 protein reads CASSQDRSGVPYEQYF.